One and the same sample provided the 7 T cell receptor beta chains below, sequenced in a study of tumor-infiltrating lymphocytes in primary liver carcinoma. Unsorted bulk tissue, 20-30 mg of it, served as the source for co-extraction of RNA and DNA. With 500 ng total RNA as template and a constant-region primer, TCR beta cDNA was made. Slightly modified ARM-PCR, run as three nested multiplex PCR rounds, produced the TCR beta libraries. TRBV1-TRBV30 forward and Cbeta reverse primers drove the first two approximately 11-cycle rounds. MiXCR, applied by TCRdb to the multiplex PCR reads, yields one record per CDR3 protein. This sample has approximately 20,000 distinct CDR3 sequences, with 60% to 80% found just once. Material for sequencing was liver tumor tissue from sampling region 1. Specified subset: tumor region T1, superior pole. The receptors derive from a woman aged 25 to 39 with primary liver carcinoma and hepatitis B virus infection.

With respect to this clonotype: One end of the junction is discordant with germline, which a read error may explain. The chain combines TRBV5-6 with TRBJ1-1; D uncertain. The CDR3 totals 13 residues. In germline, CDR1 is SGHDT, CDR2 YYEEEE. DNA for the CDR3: TGTGCCAGCACCCCCCTCGGAAACACTGAAGCTTTATTT. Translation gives CASTPLGNTEALF. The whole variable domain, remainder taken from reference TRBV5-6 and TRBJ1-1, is DAGVTQSPTHLIKTRGQQVTLRCSPKSGHDTVSWYQQALGQGPQFIFQYYEEEERQRGNFPDRFSGHQFPNYSSELNVNALLLGDSALYLCASTPLGNTEALFGQGTRLTVV.

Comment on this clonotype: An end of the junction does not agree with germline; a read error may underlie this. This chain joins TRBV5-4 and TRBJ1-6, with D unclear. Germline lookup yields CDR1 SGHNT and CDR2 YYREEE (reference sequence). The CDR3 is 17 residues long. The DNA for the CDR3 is TGTGCCAGCAACTCACAAAGCCGTGGGTATGCGGATTCACCCCTCCACTTC. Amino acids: CASNSQSRGYADSPLHF.

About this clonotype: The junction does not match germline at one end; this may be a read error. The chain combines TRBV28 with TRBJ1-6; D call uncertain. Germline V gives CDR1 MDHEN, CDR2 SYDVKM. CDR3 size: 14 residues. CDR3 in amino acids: CSSSGLSGASPPHF. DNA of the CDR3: TGTAGCAGCAGTGGACTATCCGGAGCTTCACCCCCCCACTTT.

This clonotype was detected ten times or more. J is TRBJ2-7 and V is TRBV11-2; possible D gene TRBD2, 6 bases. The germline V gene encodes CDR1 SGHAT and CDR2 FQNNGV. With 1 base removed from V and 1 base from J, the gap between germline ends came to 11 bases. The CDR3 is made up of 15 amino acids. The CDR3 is CASSLGVSGSYEQYF. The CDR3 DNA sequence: TGTGCCAGCAGCTTAGGAGTTAGCGGTTCCTACGAGCAGTACTTC.

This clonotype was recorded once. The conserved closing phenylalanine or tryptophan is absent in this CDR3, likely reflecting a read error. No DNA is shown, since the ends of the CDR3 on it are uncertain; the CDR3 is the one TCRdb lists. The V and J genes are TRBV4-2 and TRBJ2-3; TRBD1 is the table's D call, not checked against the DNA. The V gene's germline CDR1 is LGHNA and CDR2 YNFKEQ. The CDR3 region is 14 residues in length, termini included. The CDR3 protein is CASSLYQGDTDTQY.

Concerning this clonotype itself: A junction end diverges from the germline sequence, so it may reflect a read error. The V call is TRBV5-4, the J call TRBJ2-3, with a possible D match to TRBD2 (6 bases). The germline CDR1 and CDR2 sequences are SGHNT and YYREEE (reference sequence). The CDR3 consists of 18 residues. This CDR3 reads CVSSFGVGGGIATGTQYF. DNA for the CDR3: TGTGTCAGCAGCTTCGGAGTGGGAGGAGGGATAGCCACAGGTACGCAGTATTTT. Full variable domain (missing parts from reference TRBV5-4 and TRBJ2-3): ETGVTQSPTHLIKTRGQQVTLRCSSQSGHNTVSWYQQALGQGPQFIFQYYREEENGRGNFPPRFSGLQFPNYSSELNVNALELDDSALYLCVSSFGVGGGIATGTQYFGPGTRLTVL.

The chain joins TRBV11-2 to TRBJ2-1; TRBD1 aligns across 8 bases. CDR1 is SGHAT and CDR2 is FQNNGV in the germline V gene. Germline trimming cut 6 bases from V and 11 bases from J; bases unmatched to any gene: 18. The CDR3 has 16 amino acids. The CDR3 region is CASSYEAGTGNPKQFF. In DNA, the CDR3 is TGTGCCAGCAGTTACGAGGCCGGGACAGGCAATCCTAAGCAGTTCTTC. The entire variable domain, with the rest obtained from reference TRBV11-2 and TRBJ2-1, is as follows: EAGVAQSPRYKIIEKRQSVAFWCNPISGHATLYWYQQILGQGPKLLIQFQNNGVVDDSQLPKDRFSAERLKGVDSTLKIQPAKLEDSAVYLCASSYEAGTGNPKQFFGPGTRLTVL.